This T cell receptor (beta chain) appears in the sequencing data of a study of blood T cell repertoires in COVID-19. At the level of the study: Material from acute and convalescent COVID-19 was sourced from the United States, Italy and Spain. From T cells, B-cell-depleted T cells, or PBMCs came the material, which was cDNA or gDNA.

The repertoire was sequenced with immunoSEQ multiplex PCR; TCRdb's copy has only in-frame clones and lacks some. The table has under 70,000 clones, about 93% seen once. Trimming removed 6 bases from V and 2 bases from J; junction bases left unmatched: 9. Germline loops: CDR1 MNHEY, CDR2 SVGAGI. The CDR3 has 15 residues. Sequenced input: peripheral blood. The V and J genes are TRBV6-5 and TRBJ2-7, with 8 bases lining up with TRBD2. This clonotype was obtained from a human donor with active COVID-19. The donor label of this sample is uncertain. CDR3 residues: CASSFEVAGTYEQYF. CDR3 nucleotides: TGTGCCAGCAGCTTTGAGGTAGCGGGAACCTACGAGCAGTACTTC.